This T cell receptor beta chain was sequenced in a study of CD8 T cells in Susac syndrome. The V gene lost 4 bases and the J gene lost 11 bases, with 11 bases spanning the gap. The CDR3 consists of 11 residues. Germline V lookup: CDR1 GTSNPN, CDR2 SVGIG (reference sequence). Random hexamers were used to reverse transcribe the RNA input (0.5 to 1 ug). Each CDR3 protein gets one entry after TCRdb re-called the immunoSEQ multiplex PCR reads with MiXCR. The table includes 150,000 to 200,000 distinct CDR3 sequences, more than 90% detected once. TCR beta sequencing covered blood CD8+ and CD4+ T cells. This clonotype was found once.

Sequenced: CD4+ T cells from PBMCs. The origin of this receptor is a human donor with multiple sclerosis. This chain links TRBV30 with TRBJ1-4, with D tentatively TRBD1 (5 bases). CDR3 coding DNA: TGTGCCTGGACCCCTGGGGGGAAACTGTTTTTT. This sequence encodes CAWTPGGKLFF.